This entry features one T cell receptor (beta chain) sequence. Its target is unknown. CDR1 SGHNT and CDR2 YYREEE come from the germline V gene (reference sequence). The CDR3 extends over 13 amino acids. V was pared by 3 bases and J by 11 bases, with 6 bases of the junction left unmatched. The PCR ran on 60 Vbeta and 13 Jbeta primers. Data came from immunoSEQ multiplex PCR; TCRdb stores just in-frame clones and leaves some out. This table holds about 110,000 clones, about four fifths found once. These data belong to a study of cytomegalovirus exposure and HLA in healthy donors. About the research overall: Early release data held 75 million to 90 million unique TCRs from HLA-typed donors. Study results and limitations: Specific recognition of CMV antigens was confirmed in vitro for three chains (all CMV-associated). Sequencing had likely introduced a cluster of highly shared sequence variants as an artifact. Overall, under 200 TCR beta chains were annotated as cytomegalovirus-associated.

The V and J genes are TRBV5-4 and TRBJ2-1, with 9 bases identical to TRBD2. The sequencing input was PBMCs. The receptor comes from a woman aged 45-65 years in good health and CMV-seropositive. DNA of the CDR3: TGTGCCAGCAGCTGGACTAGCGAAGGACAGCAGTTCTTC. Its protein is CASSWTSEGQQFF.